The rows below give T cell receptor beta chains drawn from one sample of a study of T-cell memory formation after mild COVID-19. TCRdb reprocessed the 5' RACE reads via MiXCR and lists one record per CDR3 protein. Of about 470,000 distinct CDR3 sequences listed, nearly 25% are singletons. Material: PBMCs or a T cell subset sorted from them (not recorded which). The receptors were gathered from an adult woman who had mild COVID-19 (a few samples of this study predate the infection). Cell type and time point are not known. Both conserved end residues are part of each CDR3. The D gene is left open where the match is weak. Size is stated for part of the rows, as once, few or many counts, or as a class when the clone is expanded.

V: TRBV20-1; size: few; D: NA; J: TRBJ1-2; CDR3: CSARKGGTGYGYTF; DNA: TGCAGTGCTAGAAAAGGGGGGACTGGCTATGGCTACACCTTC
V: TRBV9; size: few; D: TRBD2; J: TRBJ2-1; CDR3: CASSVGGSGRVDEQFF; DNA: TGTGCCAGCAGCGTAGGAGGTAGCGGGAGGGTCGATGAGCAGTTCTTC
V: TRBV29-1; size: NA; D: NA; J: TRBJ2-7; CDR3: CSALLANRRDEQYF; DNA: TGCAGCGCCTTACTCGCGAATAGAAGGGACGAGCAGTACTTC
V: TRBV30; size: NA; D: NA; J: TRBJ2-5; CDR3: CAWGRETQYF; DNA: TGTGCCTGGGGACGGGAGACCCAGTACTTC
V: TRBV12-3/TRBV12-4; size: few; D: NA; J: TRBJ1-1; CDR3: CASSSQRGATEAFF; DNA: TGTGCCAGCAGTTCCCAGCGGGGGGCCACTGAAGCTTTCTTT
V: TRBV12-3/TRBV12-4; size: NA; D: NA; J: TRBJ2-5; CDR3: CASSPWDPGEETQYF; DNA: TGTGCCAGCAGCCCCTGGGATCCCGGGGAAGAGACCCAGTACTTC
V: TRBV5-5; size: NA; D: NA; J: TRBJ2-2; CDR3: CASSPEGGTGELFF; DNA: TGTGCCAGCAGCCCGGAGGGCGGCACCGGGGAGCTGTTTTTT
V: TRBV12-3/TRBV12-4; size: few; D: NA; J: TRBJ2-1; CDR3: CASSNQGGSYNEQFF; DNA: TGTGCCAGCAGCAACCAGGGAGGCTCCTACAATGAGCAGTTCTTC
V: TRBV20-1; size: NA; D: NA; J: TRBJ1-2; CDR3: CSATDGYGYTF; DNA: TGCAGTGCTACCGATGGGTATGGCTACACCTTC
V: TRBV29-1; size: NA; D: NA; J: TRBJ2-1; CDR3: CSVRWGYEQFF; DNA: TGCAGCGTTCGGTGGGGGTATGAGCAGTTCTTC
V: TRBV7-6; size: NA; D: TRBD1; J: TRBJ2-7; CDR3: CASSGAGTGEHEQYF; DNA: TGTGCCAGCAGCGGGGCCGGGACAGGGGAGCACGAGCAGTACTTC
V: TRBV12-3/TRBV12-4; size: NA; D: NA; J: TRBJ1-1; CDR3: CASSSTVHTEAFF; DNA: TGTGCCAGCAGTTCGACAGTCCACACTGAAGCTTTCTTT
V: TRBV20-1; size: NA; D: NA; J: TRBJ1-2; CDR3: CSAAPLGEYGYTF; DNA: TGCAGTGCCGCCCCTTTGGGGGAGTATGGCTACACCTTC
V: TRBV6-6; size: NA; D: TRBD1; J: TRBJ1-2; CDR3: CASTLTGGADYGYTF; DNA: TGTGCCAGCACCCTAACAGGGGGCGCAGACTATGGCTACACCTTC
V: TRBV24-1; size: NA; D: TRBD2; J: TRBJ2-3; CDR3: CATSDPSGGSTDTQYF; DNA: TGTGCCACCAGTGACCCCAGCGGGGGAAGCACAGATACGCAGTATTTT
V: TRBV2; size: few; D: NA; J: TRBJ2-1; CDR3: CASSASGGAQFF; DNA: TGTGCCAGCAGTGCCTCAGGGGGGGCGCAGTTCTTC
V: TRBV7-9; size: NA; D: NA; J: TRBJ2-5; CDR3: CASSLGGGGQTQYF; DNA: TGTGCCAGCAGCTTGGGGGGGGGCGGACAGACCCAGTACTTC
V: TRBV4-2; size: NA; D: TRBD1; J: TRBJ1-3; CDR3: CASSGTDGNTIYF; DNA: TGTGCCAGCTCCGGGACAGATGGAAACACCATATATTTT
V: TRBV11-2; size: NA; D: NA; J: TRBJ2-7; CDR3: CASSLWGNAPTYEQYF; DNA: TGTGCCAGCAGCTTGTGGGGTAATGCACCAACCTACGAGCAGTACTTC
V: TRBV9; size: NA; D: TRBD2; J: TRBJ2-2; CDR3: CASSVGGSDTGELFF; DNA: TGTGCCAGCAGCGTAGGCGGGAGCGACACCGGGGAGCTGTTTTTT
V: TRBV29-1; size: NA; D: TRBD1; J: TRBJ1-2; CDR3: CSVEGGGTGHYGYTF; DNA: TGCAGCGTTGAAGGAGGGGGGACAGGGCACTATGGCTACACCTTC
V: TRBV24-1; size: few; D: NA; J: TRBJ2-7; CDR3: CATSDPYEQYF; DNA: TGTGCCACCAGTGACCCCTACGAGCAGTACTTC
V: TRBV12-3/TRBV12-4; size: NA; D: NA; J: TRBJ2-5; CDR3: CASSQIYGETQYF; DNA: TGTGCCAGCAGTCAAATATATGGAGAGACCCAGTACTTC
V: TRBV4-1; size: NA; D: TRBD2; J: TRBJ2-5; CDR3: CASSHGLAGILRETQYF; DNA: TGCGCCAGCAGCCATGGACTAGCGGGAATATTGAGGGAGACCCAGTACTTC
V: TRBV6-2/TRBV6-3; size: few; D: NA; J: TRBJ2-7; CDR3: CASSSVREQYF; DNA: TGTGCCAGCAGCTCCGTACGCGAGCAGTACTTC
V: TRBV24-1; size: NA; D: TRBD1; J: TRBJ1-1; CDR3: CATSETGSTEAFF; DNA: TGTGCCACCAGTGAGACAGGGAGCACTGAAGCTTTCTTT
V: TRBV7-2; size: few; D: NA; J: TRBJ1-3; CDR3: CASSLAGGSGNTIYF; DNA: TGTGCCAGCAGCTTAGCCGGGGGCTCTGGAAACACCATATATTTT